These 15 T cell receptor beta chains originate from one sample sequenced in a study of blood T cell repertoires in COVID-19. Generated by immunoSEQ multiplex PCR, the TCRdb table keeps only in-frame clones and is missing some. This table holds 130,000 or so clones, roughly 80% found once. Material for sequencing was peripheral blood. The receptor set was obtained from a human donor in a cohort sampled during active COVID-19.

The rearrangement joins TRBV7-8 to TRBJ1-2; TRBD1 matches at 7 bases. This CDR3 region has 16 residues. The V gene end was trimmed by 5 bases and the J gene end by 4 bases; junction bases not matched to a gene: 13. Germline CDR1 reads SGHVS; CDR2 reads FQNEAQ. The CDR3 nucleotides are TGTGCCAGCAGCCCCGACAGGGAGAGAATCTTCTATGGCTACACCTTC. It is translated as CASSPDRERIFYGYTF.

V gene TRBV3-1 (or the pseudogene TRBV3-2) combines with J gene TRBJ1-6, with a tentative D call TRBD1 (5 bases). CDR3 size: 15 residues. Looked up from germline, CDR1 is LGHDT and CDR2 is YNNKEL (reference sequence). Trimming stripped 0 bases from V and 9 bases from J, with 12 bases between. CDR3 in amino acids: CASSQDGGVGSPLHF. The CDR3 coding sequence is TGTGCCAGCAGCCAAGATGGAGGGGTTGGTTCACCCCTCCACTTT.

V and J are TRBV5-6 and TRBJ1-4; 9 nucleotides match TRBD1. The CDR3 contains 16 residues. Losses at the gene ends were 0 bases for V and 0 bases for J; bases not matched to a gene: 0. CDR1 is SGHDT, CDR2 YYEEEE, per germline. CDR3 DNA: TGTGCCAGCAGCTTGGGGACAGGGGCAACTAATGAAAAACTGTTTTTT. This sequence encodes CASSLGTGATNEKLFF.

The sample holds one count of this clone. The chain uses TRBV12-3 or TRBV12-4 and TRBJ2-5; 7 positions match TRBD1. The J segment lost 4 bases and the V segment lost 7 bases, leaving 6 bases of the junction unmatched. The CDR3 consists of 13 residues. This CDR3 reads CASTTGVRETQYF. CDR3 bases: TGTGCCAGCACCACAGGGGTAAGAGAGACCCAGTACTTC.

The chain is built from TRBV19 and TRBJ2-1; 9 bases are shared with TRBD2. Trimming cost V 3 bases and J 6 bases; bases outside gene matches: 12. CDR3 size: 17 residues. CDR1 LNHDA and CDR2 SQIVND come from the germline V gene (reference sequence). The CDR3 DNA reads as TGTGCCAGTAGTATTTTCGCGGGAGGGCCCTCGTCCAATGAGCAGTTCTTC. It yields the protein CASSIFAGGPSSNEQFF. The variable domain in full, completed from reference TRBV19 and TRBJ2-1, reads DGGITQSPKYLFRKEGQNVTLSCEQNLNHDAMYWYRQDPGQGLRLIYYSQIVNDFQKGDIAEGYSVSREKKESFPLTVTSAQKNPTAFYLCASSIFAGGPSSNEQFFGPGTRLTVL.

J is TRBJ2-1 and V is TRBV7-8, with D possibly TRBD1 on 5 matching bases. Trimming took 4 bases from V and 8 from J, leaving 12 bases between them. This CDR3 is built from 13 residues. Germline V gives CDR1 SGHVS, CDR2 FQNEAQ. The CDR3 DNA reads as TGTGCCAGCAGCTCAGGGTTCGAGGATGAGCAGTTCTTC. It is translated as CASSSGFEDEQFF.

This sequence joins TRBV27 and TRBJ2-7; 9 bases align to TRBD1. The CDR3 loop spans 15 amino acids. Germline assignment: CDR1 MNHEY and CDR2 SMNVEV (reference sequence). V was pared by 5 bases and J by 2 bases, with 7 bases of the junction left unmatched. The CDR3, as DNA: TGTGCCAGCAGTGCGGGACAGGGCAGGGCCTACGAGCAGTACTTC. Protein sequence: CASSAGQGRAYEQYF.

The rearrangement joins TRBV10-1 to TRBJ1-2; D is uncertain. The CDR3 spans 14 residues. V was trimmed by 6 bases and J by 3 bases, leaving 14 bases between them. Germline lookup yields CDR1 WNHNN and CDR2 SYGVQD (reference sequence). The CDR3 DNA sequence: TGCGCCAGCAGGGAGGACTGGAGAGACTATGGCTACACCTTC. Encoded protein: CASREDWRDYGYTF.

This chain joins TRBV28 and TRBJ2-5; the D gene is possibly TRBD2 (7 bases). Germline V gives CDR1 MDHEN, CDR2 SYDVKM. This CDR3 has 13 residues. Trimming removed 7 bases from V and 5 bases from J, with 14 bases in between. The CDR3 sequence is CASTPRGGETQYF. The CDR3 nucleotides read TGTGCCAGCACTCCAAGGGGGGGGGAGACCCAGTACTTC.

The chain is built from TRBV7-9 and TRBJ2-5; 9 nucleotides agree with TRBD1. V lost 3 bases, J lost 5 bases, and 10 bases stayed unmatched. CDR1 is SEHNR, CDR2 FQNEAQ, per germline (reference sequence). The CDR3 loop spans 16 amino acids. The CDR3 DNA reads as TGTGCCAGCAGCTTTACTACAGGGGGCTTATTGGAGACCCAGTACTTC. Its translation is CASSFTTGGLLETQYF.

This clone is deemed medium-sized (0.01 to 0.1%). The chain links TRBV4-1 to TRBJ2-7, with 9 bases matching TRBD2. Per the germline V gene, CDR1 is MGHRA and CDR2 is YSYEKL. CDR3 size: 17 residues. V was clipped by 0 bases and J by 1 base; unmatched bases: 7. DNA of the CDR3: TGCGCCAGCAGCCAAGATCCTAGCGGGATGGGGTCCTACGAGCAGTACTTC. It codes for CASSQDPSGMGSYEQYF.

The genes are TRBV30 and TRBJ2-7; the match to TRBD1 covers 7 bases. V gave up 6 bases and J gave up 3 bases; unmatched junction bases: 8. The CDR3 extends over 13 amino acids. Germline V gives CDR1 GTSNPN, CDR2 SVGIG (reference sequence). The CDR3 protein is CACKGARLYEQYF. DNA for the CDR3: TGTGCCTGTAAGGGGGCGCGTCTCTACGAGCAGTACTTC.

The genes are TRBV7-8 and TRBJ2-7; perhaps TRBD1 as D (5 bases). V lost 2 bases, J lost 5 bases, and 13 bases lay in between. Germline V gene data show CDR1 as SGHVS and CDR2 as FQNEAQ. CDR3 length: 14 residues. The CDR3 sequence: CASSLQGFPDEQYF. In DNA, the CDR3 is TGTGCCAGCAGCTTACAGGGTTTCCCTGACGAGCAGTACTTC. Together with reference TRBV7-8 and TRBJ2-7, the CDR3 gives the full variable domain: GAGVSQSPRYKVAKRGQDVALRCDPISGHVSLFWYQQALGQGPEFLTYFQNEAQLDKSGLPSDRFFAERPEGSVSTLKIQRTQQEDSAVYLCASSLQGFPDEQYFGPGTRLTVT.

The V and J genes are TRBV6-6 and TRBJ2-7; 9 positions agree with TRBD2. Trimming took 2 bases from V and 3 from J; bases not matched to a gene: 8. CDR3 length equals 16 residues. Germline values: CDR1 MNHNY, CDR2 SVGAGI (reference sequence). CDR3 loop: CASSYESGGLYYEQYF. The DNA for the CDR3 is TGTGCCAGCAGTTACGAGAGCGGGGGGCTTTACTACGAGCAGTACTTC.

The chain couples TRBV28 to TRBJ1-2; tentative D call: TRBD1 (6 bases). Germline CDR1 reads MDHEN; CDR2 reads SYDVKM. The CDR3 sequence is 13 residues long. V was pared by 7 bases and J by 4 bases, with 13 bases between. Here the CDR3 reads CASKAGGLYGYTF. Here the CDR3 DNA reads TGTGCCAGCAAGGCGGGGGGCCTCTATGGCTACACCTTC.